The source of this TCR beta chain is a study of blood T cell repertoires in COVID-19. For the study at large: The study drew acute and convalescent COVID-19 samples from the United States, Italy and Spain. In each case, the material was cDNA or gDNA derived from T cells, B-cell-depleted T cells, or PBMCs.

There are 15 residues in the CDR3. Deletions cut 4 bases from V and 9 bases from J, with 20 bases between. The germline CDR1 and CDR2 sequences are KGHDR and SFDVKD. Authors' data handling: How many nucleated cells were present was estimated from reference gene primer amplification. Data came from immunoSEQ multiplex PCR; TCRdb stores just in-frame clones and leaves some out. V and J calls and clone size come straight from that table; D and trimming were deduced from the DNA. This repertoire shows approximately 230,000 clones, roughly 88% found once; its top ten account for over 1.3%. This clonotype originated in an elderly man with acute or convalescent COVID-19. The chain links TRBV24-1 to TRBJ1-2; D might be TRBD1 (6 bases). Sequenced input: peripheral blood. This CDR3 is CATSDSITGYDSYTF. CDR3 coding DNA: TGTGCCACCAGTGACTCCATTACAGGGTACGATAGCTACACCTTC.